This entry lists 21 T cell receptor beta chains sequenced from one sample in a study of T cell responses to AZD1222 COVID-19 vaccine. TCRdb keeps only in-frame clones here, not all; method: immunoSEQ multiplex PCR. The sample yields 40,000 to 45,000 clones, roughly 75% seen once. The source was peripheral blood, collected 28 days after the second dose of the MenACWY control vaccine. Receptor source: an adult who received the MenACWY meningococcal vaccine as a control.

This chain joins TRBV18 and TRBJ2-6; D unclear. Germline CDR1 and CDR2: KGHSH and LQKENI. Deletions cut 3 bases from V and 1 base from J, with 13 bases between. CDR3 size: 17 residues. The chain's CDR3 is CASSPSFVGSGANVLTF. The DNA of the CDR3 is TGTGCCAGCTCACCCTCCTTCGTGGGTTCTGGGGCCAACGTCCTGACTTTC.

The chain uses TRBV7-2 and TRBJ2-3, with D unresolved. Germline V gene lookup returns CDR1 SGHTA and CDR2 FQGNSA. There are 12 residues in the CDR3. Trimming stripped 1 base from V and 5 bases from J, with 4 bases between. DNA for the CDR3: TGTGCCAGCAGCTTAGAGGGAGATACGCAGTATTTT. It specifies CASSLEGDTQYF.

This chain's CDR3 is CASIARASNQPQHF. CDR3 nucleotides: TGTGCCAGCATCGCCAGGGCCAGCAATCAGCCCCAGCATTTT. The chain links TRBV6-5 to TRBJ1-5; maybe TRBD1 (5 bases). Germline V gene lookup returns CDR1 MNHEY and CDR2 SVGAGI. The CDR3 is made up of 14 amino acids. V was pared by 7 bases and J by 1 base, with 11 bases between.

The CDR3 DNA reads as TGTGCCACCCTGGCGGCAGGGTATAGTGAGACCCAGTACTTC. This translates into CATLAAGYSETQYF. The chain uses TRBV6-5 and TRBJ2-5; tentative D call: TRBD1 (5 bases). The germline V gene encodes CDR1 MNHEY and CDR2 SVGAGI. V was cut by 10 bases and J by 5 bases, with 20 bases left in between. The CDR3 totals 14 residues.

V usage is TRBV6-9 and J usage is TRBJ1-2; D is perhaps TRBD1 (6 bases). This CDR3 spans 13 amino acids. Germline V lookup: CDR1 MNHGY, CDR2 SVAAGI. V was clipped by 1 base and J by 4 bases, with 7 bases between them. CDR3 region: CASSYWGLYGYTF. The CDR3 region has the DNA TGTGCCAGCAGTTATTGGGGGCTCTATGGCTACACCTTC.

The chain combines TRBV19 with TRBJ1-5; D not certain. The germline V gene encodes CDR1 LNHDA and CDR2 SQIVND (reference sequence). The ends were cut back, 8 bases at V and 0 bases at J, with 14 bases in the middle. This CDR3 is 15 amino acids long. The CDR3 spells CASGDGRLSNQPQHF. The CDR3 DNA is TGTGCCAGTGGCGACGGGCGGCTTAGCAATCAGCCCCAGCATTTT.

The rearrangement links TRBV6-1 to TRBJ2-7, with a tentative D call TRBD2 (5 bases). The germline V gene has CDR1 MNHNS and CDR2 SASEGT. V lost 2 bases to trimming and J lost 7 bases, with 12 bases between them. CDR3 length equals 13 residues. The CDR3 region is CASSELRSGEQYF. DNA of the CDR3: TGTGCCAGCAGTGAATTGCGATCGGGGGAGCAGTACTTC.

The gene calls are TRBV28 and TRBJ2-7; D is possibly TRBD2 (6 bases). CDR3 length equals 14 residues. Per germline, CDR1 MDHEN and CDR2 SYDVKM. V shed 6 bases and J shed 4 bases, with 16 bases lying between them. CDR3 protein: CASSRLVGVYEQYF. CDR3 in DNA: TGTGCCAGCAGCAGACTAGTTGGGGTTTACGAGCAGTACTTC.

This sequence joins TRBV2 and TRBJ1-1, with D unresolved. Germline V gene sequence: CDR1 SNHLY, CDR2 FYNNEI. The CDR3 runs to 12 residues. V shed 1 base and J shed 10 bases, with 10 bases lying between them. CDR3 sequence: CASSEGPRRAFF. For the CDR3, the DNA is TGTGCCAGCAGTGAAGGGCCACGGCGAGCTTTCTTT.

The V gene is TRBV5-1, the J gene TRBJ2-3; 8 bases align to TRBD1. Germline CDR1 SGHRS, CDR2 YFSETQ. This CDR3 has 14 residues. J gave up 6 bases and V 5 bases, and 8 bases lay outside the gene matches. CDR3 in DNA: TGCGCCAGCAGGAAGCAGGGGGCAGTGGATACGCAGTATTTT. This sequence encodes CASRKQGAVDTQYF.

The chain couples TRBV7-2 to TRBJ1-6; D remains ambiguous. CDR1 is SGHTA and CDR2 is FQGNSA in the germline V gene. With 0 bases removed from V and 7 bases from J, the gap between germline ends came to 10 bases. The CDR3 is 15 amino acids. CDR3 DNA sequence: TGTGCCAGCAGCTTAGCCCTTAAGCCCAATTCACCCCTCCACTTT. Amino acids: CASSLALKPNSPLHF.

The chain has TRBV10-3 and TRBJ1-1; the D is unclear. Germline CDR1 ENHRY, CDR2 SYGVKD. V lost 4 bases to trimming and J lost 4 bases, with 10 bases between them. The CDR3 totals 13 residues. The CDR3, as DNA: TGTGCCATCAGTGGCGGCCCGGGCACTGAAGCTTTCTTT. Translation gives CAISGGPGTEAFF.

The CDR3 sequence: CASSLAIDRAGAEAFF. CDR3 nucleotides: TGCGCCAGCAGCTTGGCCATAGACAGGGCCGGGGCTGAAGCTTTCTTT. The chain uses TRBV5-1 and TRBJ1-1; TRBD1 matches at 7 bases. The CDR3 sequence is 16 residues long. CDR1 and CDR2 from the germline V gene are SGHRS and YFSETQ. The V and J ends lost 0 bases and 6 bases, in that order; junction bases with no gene match: 11.

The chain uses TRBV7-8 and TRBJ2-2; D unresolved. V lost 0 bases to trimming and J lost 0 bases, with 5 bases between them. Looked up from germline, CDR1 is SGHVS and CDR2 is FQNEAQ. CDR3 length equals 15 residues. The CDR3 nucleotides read TGTGCCAGCAGCTTAGCCAGCACGAACACCGGGGAGCTGTTTTTT. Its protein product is CASSLASTNTGELFF. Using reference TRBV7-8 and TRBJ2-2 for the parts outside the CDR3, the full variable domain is GAGVSQSPRYKVAKRGQDVALRCDPISGHVSLFWYQQALGQGPEFLTYFQNEAQLDKSGLPSDRFFAERPEGSVSTLKIQRTQQEDSAVYLCASSLASTNTGELFFGEGSRLTVL.

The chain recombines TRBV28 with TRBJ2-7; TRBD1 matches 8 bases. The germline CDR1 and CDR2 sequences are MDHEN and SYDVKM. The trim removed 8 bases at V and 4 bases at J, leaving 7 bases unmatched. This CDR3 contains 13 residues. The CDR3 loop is CASLGQEWYEQYF. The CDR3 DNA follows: TGTGCCAGCTTGGGACAGGAGTGGTACGAGCAGTACTTC.

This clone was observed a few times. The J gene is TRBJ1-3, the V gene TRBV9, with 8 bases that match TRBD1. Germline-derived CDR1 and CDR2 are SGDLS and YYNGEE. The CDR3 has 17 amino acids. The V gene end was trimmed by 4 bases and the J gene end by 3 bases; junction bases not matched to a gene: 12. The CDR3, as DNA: TGTGCCAGCAGCCCACAGGACAGGGCGGTTGATGGAAACACCATATATTTT. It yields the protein CASSPQDRAVDGNTIYF.

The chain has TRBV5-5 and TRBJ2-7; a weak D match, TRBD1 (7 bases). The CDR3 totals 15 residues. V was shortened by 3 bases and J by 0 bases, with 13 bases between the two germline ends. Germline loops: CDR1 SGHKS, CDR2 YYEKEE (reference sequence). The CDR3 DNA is TGTGCCAGCAGCTCCGGCGGGGACAGCTCCTACGAGCAGTACGTC. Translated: CASSSGGDSSYEQYV.

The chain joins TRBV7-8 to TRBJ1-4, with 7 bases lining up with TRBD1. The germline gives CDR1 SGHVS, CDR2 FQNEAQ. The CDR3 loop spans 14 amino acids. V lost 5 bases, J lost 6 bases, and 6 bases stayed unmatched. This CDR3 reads CASSRDSRDEKLFF. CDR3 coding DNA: TGTGCCAGCAGCCGGGACAGCAGGGATGAAAAACTGTTTTTT.

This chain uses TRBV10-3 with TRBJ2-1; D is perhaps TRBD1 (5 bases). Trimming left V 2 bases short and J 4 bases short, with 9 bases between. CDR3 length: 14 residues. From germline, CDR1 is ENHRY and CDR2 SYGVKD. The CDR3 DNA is TGTGCCATCAGTGAGGATCACAGGTACAATGAGCAGTTCTTC. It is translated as CAISEDHRYNEQFF.

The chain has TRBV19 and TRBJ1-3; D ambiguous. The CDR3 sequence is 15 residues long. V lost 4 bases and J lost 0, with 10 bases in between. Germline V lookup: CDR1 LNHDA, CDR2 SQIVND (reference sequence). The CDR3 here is CASSTDGNSGNTIYF. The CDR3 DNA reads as TGTGCCAGTAGTACCGACGGAAACTCTGGAAACACCATATATTTT.

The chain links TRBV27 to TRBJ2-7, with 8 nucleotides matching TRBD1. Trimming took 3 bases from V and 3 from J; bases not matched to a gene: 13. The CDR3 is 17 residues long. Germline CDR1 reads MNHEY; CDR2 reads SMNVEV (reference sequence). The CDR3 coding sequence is TGTGCCAGCAGTTTCCGTGGGGGTACGGACAGGGTCTACGAGCAGTACTTC. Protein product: CASSFRGGTDRVYEQYF.